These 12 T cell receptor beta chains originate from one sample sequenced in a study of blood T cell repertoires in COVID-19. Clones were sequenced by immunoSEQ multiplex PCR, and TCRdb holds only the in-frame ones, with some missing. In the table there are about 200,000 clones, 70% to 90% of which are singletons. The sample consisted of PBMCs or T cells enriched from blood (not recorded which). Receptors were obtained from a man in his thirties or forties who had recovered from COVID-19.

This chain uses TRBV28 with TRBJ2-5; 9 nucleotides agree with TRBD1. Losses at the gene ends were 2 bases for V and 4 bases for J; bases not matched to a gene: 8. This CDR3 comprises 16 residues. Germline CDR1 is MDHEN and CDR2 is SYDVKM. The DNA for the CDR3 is TGTGCCAGCAGTTTACTGCGACAGGGGGTTCGAGAGACCCAGTACTTC. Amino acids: CASSLLRQGVRETQYF.

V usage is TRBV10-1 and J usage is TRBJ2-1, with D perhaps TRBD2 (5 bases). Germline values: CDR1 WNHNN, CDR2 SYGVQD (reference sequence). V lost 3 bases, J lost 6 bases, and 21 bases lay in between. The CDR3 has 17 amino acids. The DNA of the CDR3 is TGCGCCAGCAGTGATTCTCGATTGAAGGACTTGTTCAATGAGCAGTTCTTC. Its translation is CASSDSRLKDLFNEQFF.

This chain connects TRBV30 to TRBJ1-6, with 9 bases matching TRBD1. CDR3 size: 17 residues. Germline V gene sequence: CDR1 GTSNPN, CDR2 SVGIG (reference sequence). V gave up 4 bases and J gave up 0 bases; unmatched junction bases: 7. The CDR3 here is CAWTRGTGSSYNSPLHF. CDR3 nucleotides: TGTGCCTGGACTCGAGGGACAGGGAGCTCCTATAATTCACCCCTCCACTTT. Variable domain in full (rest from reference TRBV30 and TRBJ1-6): SQTIHQWPATLVQPVGSPLSLECTVEGTSNPNLYWYRQAAGRGLQLLFYSVGIGQISSEVPQNLSASRPQDRQFILSSKKLLLSDSGFYLCAWTRGTGSSYNSPLHFGNGTRLTVT.

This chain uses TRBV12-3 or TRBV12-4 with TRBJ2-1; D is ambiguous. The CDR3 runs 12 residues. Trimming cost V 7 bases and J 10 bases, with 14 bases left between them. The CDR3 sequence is CASTSGQREQFF. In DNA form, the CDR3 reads TGTGCCAGCACCTCTGGCCAGAGGGAGCAGTTCTTC.

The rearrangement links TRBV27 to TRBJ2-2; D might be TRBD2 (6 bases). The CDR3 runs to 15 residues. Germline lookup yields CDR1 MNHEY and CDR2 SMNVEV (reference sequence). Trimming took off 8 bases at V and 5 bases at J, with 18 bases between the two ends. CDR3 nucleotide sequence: TGTGCCAGCTCTCTTCTGGGCGGGGCTACCGGGGAGCTGTTTTTT. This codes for CASSLLGGATGELFF.

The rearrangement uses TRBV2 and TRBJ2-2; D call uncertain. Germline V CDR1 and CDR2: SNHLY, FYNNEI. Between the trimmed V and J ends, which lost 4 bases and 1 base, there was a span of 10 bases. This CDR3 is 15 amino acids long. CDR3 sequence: CASSGSSLNTGELFF. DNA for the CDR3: TGTGCCAGCAGTGGTTCTAGTTTGAACACCGGGGAGCTGTTTTTT. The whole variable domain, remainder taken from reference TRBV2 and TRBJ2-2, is EPEVTQTPSHQVTQMGQEVILRCVPISNHLYFYWYRQILGQKVEFLVSFYNNEISEKSEIFDDQFSVERPDGSNFTLKIRSTKLEDSAMYFCASSGSSLNTGELFFGEGSRLTVL.

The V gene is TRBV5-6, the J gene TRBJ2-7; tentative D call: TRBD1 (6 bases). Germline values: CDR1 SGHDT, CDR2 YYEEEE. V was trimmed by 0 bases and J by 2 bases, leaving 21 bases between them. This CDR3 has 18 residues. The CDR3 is CASSLVQQGNLRAYEQYF. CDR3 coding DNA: TGTGCCAGCAGCTTGGTTCAACAGGGAAATCTGAGGGCCTACGAGCAGTACTTC.

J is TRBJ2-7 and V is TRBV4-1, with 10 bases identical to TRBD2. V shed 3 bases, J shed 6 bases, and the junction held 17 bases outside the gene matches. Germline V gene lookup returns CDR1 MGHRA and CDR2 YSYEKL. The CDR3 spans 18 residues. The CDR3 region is CASSQRDQPQRGGREQYF. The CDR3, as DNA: TGCGCCAGCAGCCAGAGGGACCAGCCTCAGCGGGGGGGCCGCGAGCAGTACTTC.

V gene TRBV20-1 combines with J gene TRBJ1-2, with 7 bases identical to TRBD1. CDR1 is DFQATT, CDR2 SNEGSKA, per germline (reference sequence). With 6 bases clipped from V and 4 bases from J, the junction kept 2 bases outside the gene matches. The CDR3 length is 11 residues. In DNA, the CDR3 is TGCAGTGCCCGGACAGGCTATGGCTACACCTTC. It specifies CSARTGYGYTF.

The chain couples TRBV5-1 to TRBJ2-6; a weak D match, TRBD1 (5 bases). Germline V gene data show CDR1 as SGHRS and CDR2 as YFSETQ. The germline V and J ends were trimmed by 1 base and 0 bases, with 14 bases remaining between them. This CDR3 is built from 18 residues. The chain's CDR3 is CASSLLGVRGSGANVLTF. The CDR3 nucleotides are TGCGCCAGCAGCTTGTTAGGGGTGCGCGGCTCTGGGGCCAACGTCCTGACTTTC.

CDR3 bases: TGTGCCAGCACCCGGGAGGTCCTAAATGGCTACACCTTC. Translation: CASTREVLNGYTF. The chain links TRBV9 to TRBJ1-2; the D is unclear. The germline V gene encodes CDR1 SGDLS and CDR2 YYNGEE. This CDR3 is built from 13 residues. With 6 bases removed from V and 6 bases from J, the gap between germline ends came to 15 bases.

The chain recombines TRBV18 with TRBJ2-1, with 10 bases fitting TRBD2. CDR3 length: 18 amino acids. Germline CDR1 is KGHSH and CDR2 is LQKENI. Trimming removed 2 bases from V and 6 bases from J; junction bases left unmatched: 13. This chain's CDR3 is CASSPRDRLAGGRNEQFF. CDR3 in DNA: TGTGCCAGCTCACCAAGGGACAGGTTAGCGGGGGGCCGCAATGAGCAGTTCTTC. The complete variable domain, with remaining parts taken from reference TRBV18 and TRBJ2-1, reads NAGVMQNPRHLVRRRGQEARLRCSPMKGHSHVYWYRQLPEEGLKFMVYLQKENIIDESGMPKERFSAEFPKEGPSILRIQQVVRGDSAAYFCASSPRDRLAGGRNEQFFGPGTRLTVL.